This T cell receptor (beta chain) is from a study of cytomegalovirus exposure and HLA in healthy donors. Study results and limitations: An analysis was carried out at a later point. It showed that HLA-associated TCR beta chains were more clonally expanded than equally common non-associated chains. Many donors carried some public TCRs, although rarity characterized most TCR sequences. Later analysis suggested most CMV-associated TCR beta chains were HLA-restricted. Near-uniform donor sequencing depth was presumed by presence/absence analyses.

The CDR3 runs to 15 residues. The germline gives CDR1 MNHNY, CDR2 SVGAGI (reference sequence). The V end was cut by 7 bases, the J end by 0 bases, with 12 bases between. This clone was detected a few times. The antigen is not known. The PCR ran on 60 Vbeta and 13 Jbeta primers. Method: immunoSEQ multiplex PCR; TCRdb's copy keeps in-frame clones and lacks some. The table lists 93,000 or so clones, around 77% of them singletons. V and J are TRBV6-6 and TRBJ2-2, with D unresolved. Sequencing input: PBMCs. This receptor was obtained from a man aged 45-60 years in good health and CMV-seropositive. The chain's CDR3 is CASMRGGSNTGELFF. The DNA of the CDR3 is TGTGCCAGCATGAGAGGCGGTTCGAACACCGGGGAGCTGTTTTTT.